A selection of T cell receptor beta chains follows, all from one sample in a study of blood T cell repertoires in COVID-19. Here immunoSEQ multiplex PCR was the method, and the copy in TCRdb shows in-frame clones only, minus some. The sample has more than 200,000 clones, around nine tenths seen once. Sequencing was carried out using peripheral blood. The receptors come from a woman aged 55-75 years with COVID-19, enrolled during active disease. Both conserved end residues are part of each CDR3. Clone size is not always given. Where it is, it says once, few, many or a class for expanded clones.

V: TRBV7-2; size: NA; CDR3: CASSLAGGPLELFF
V: TRBV12-3/TRBV12-4; size: once; CDR3: CASSLTSGNEQFF
V: TRBV7-8; size: NA; CDR3: CASSLTGGNQPQHF
V: TRBV5-8; size: NA; CDR3: CASSLVLFKYF
V: TRBV9; size: NA; CDR3: CASTPGSWANEKLFF
V: TRBV15; size: NA; CDR3: CATSRRGDEQYF
V: TRBV28; size: NA; CDR3: CASSFPGGNYGYTF
V: TRBV12-3/TRBV12-4; size: NA; CDR3: CASSLDGNTEAFF
V: TRBV7-8; size: once; CDR3: CASSLGQSQANGTEAFF
V: TRBV6-5; size: NA; CDR3: CASSQNRDTGNTIYF
V: TRBV28; size: NA; CDR3: CASSPDLRSGNTIYF
V: TRBV28; size: NA; CDR3: CASSPPRGTNEKLFF